This is a list of T cell receptor beta chains from one sample in a study of T cell responses to AZD1222 COVID-19 vaccine. Measured with immunoSEQ multiplex PCR; TCRdb has only the in-frame clones, and not every one. The sample lists 130,000 or so clones, 89% occurring once. Sample: peripheral blood, taken 28 days after the second AZD1222 dose. All receptors come from an adult who received the AZD1222 COVID-19 vaccine. Both conserved end residues are part of each CDR3. Fields, in order: J gene, V gene, clone size, D gene, CDR3 protein, CDR3 DNA. D genes are given only for firm matches. Rows may omit the clone size; those that give it use once, few, many or a size class.

J gene: TRBJ1-2
V gene: TRBV11-2
clone size: NA
D gene: TRBD1
CDR3 protein: CASSSTGANYGYTF
CDR3 DNA: TGTGCCAGCAGCTCCACAGGGGCCAACTATGGCTACACCTTC

J gene: TRBJ1-5
V gene: TRBV6-4
clone size: NA
D gene: NA
CDR3 protein: CASSDSRRHSNQPQHF
CDR3 DNA: TGTGCCAGCAGTGACTCAAGGAGACATAGCAATCAGCCCCAGCATTTT

J gene: TRBJ1-6
V gene: TRBV5-5
clone size: NA
D gene: TRBD1
CDR3 protein: CASSLAPKQGLNSPLHF
CDR3 DNA: TGTGCCAGCAGCTTGGCCCCTAAACAGGGGCTTAATTCACCCCTCCACTTT

J gene: TRBJ1-5
V gene: TRBV12-3/TRBV12-4
clone size: NA
D gene: NA
CDR3 protein: CASRGRDIPLHF
CDR3 DNA: TGTGCCAGCAGGGGACGGGACATCCCATTGCATTTT

J gene: TRBJ1-5
V gene: TRBV27
clone size: NA
D gene: NA
CDR3 protein: CASSFASGDQPQHF
CDR3 DNA: TGTGCCAGCAGTTTCGCGAGTGGGGATCAGCCCCAGCATTTT

J gene: TRBJ1-1
V gene: TRBV5-1
clone size: NA
D gene: TRBD1
CDR3 protein: CASSTWTGESTEAFF
CDR3 DNA: TGCGCCAGCAGCACATGGACAGGGGAATCCACTGAAGCTTTCTTT

J gene: TRBJ1-1
V gene: TRBV2
clone size: NA
D gene: NA
CDR3 protein: CASSPLNQPSNTEAFF
CDR3 DNA: TGTGCCAGCAGTCCACTCAACCAACCGTCCAACACTGAAGCTTTCTTT

J gene: TRBJ2-1
V gene: TRBV7-2
clone size: NA
D gene: TRBD2
CDR3 protein: CASSLARGSRIGEQFF
CDR3 DNA: TGTGCCAGCAGCTTAGCGCGGGGGTCCAGGATAGGGGAGCAGTTCTTC

J gene: TRBJ1-1
V gene: TRBV7-2
clone size: once
D gene: TRBD1
CDR3 protein: CASSPWDSTEAFF
CDR3 DNA: TGTGCCAGCAGCCCCTGGGACAGCACTGAAGCTTTCTTT

J gene: TRBJ2-7
V gene: TRBV7-9
clone size: once
D gene: TRBD2
CDR3 protein: CASSPGTSGRPDYEQYF
CDR3 DNA: TGTGCCAGCAGCCCGGGGACTAGCGGGAGGCCAGACTACGAGCAGTACTTC

J gene: TRBJ1-1
V gene: TRBV18
clone size: NA
D gene: TRBD1
CDR3 protein: CASSDSTGSNTEAFF
CDR3 DNA: TGTGCCAGCTCCGATTCGACAGGGTCGAACACTGAAGCTTTCTTT

J gene: TRBJ2-1
V gene: TRBV2
clone size: NA
D gene: NA
CDR3 protein: CATPGARGINEQFF
CDR3 DNA: TGTGCCACCCCTGGGGCTAGAGGGATCAATGAGCAGTTCTTC

J gene: TRBJ2-3
V gene: TRBV3-1/TRBV3-2
clone size: NA
D gene: NA
CDR3 protein: CASSQDVESTDTQYF
CDR3 DNA: TGTGCCAGCAGCCAAGATGTGGAAAGCACAGATACGCAGTATTTT

J gene: TRBJ1-5
V gene: TRBV2
clone size: NA
D gene: TRBD1
CDR3 protein: CASSNRGVQPQHF
CDR3 DNA: TGTGCCAGCAGTAACAGGGGTGTTCAGCCCCAGCATTTT

J gene: TRBJ1-5
V gene: TRBV7-9
clone size: NA
D gene: NA
CDR3 protein: CASSPMGGSGQPQHF
CDR3 DNA: TGTGCCAGCAGCCCGATGGGGGGATCGGGTCAGCCCCAGCATTTT

J gene: TRBJ2-3
V gene: TRBV7-9
clone size: NA
D gene: TRBD2
CDR3 protein: CASSSGTSGRGDTQYF
CDR3 DNA: TGTGCCAGCAGCTCTGGGACTAGCGGGAGGGGAGATACGCAGTATTTT

J gene: TRBJ2-3
V gene: TRBV6-5
clone size: NA
D gene: NA
CDR3 protein: CASGDGPDTQYF
CDR3 DNA: TGTGCCAGCGGGGATGGCCCAGATACGCAGTATTTT

J gene: TRBJ2-3
V gene: TRBV4-3
clone size: once
D gene: NA
CDR3 protein: CASSPRLLGDTQYF
CDR3 DNA: TGCGCCAGCAGCCCCCGACTCCTTGGGGATACGCAGTATTTT

J gene: TRBJ1-1
V gene: TRBV5-4
clone size: NA
D gene: NA
CDR3 protein: CASSLYQGSTEAFF
CDR3 DNA: TGTGCCAGCAGCTTGTATCAGGGGTCGACTGAAGCTTTCTTT

J gene: TRBJ1-3
V gene: TRBV7-3
clone size: NA
D gene: TRBD1
CDR3 protein: CASSPGQGHTIYF
CDR3 DNA: TGTGCCAGCAGCCCAGGACAGGGACACACCATATATTTT

J gene: TRBJ2-2
V gene: TRBV18
clone size: NA
D gene: NA
CDR3 protein: CASSSGTVNTGELFF
CDR3 DNA: TGTGCCAGCTCATCCGGGACGGTGAACACCGGGGAGCTGTTTTTT

J gene: TRBJ1-3
V gene: TRBV12-3/TRBV12-4
clone size: NA
D gene: TRBD1
CDR3 protein: CATGTDSGNTIYF
CDR3 DNA: TGTGCCACAGGGACAGACTCTGGAAACACCATATATTTT

J gene: TRBJ1-1
V gene: TRBV3-1/TRBV3-2
clone size: NA
D gene: TRBD1
CDR3 protein: CASSQETGGNTEAFF
CDR3 DNA: TGTGCCAGCAGCCAAGAAACAGGGGGCAACACTGAAGCTTTCTTT

J gene: TRBJ2-7
V gene: TRBV5-4
clone size: NA
D gene: NA
CDR3 protein: CASSSGTNSREQYF
CDR3 DNA: TGTGCCAGCAGCTCCGGGACAAACAGCCGCGAGCAGTACTTC

J gene: TRBJ2-6
V gene: TRBV6-1
clone size: NA
D gene: TRBD2
CDR3 protein: CASSERGAGAAHGANVLTF
CDR3 DNA: TGTGCCAGCAGTGAAAGGGGAGCGGGGGCAGCGCACGGGGCCAACGTCCTGACTTTC

J gene: TRBJ1-2
V gene: TRBV5-5
clone size: NA
D gene: NA
CDR3 protein: CASSHTGQAYGYTF
CDR3 DNA: TGTGCCAGCAGCCACACGGGACAAGCCTATGGCTACACCTTC

J gene: TRBJ1-1
V gene: TRBV6-2/TRBV6-3
clone size: NA
D gene: NA
CDR3 protein: CASSSGLVTEAFF
CDR3 DNA: TGTGCCAGCAGTTCGGGGTTGGTCACTGAAGCTTTCTTT